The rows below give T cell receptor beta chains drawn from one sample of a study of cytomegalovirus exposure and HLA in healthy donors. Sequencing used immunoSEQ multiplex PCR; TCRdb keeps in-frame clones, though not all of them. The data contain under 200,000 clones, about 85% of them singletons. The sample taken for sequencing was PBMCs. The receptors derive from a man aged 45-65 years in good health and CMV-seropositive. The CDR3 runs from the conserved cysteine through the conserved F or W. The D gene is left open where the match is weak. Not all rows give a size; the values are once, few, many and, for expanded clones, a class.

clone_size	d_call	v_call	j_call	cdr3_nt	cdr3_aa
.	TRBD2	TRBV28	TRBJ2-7	TGTGCCAGCAGGCGGGAGGACTACGAGCAGTACTTC	CASRREDYEQYF
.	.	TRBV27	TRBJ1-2	TGTGCCAGCAGTCGGTCGCGGGGGATCGATGGCTACACCTTC	CASSRSRGIDGYTF
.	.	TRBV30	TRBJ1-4	TGTGCCTGGAGTGTCCTAAAACTGTTTTTT	CAWSVLKLFF
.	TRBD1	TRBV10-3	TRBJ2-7	TGTGCCATCAGTGCGGGACAGGGGAACGAGCAGTACTTC	CAISAGQGNEQYF
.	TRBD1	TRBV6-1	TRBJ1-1	TGTGCCAGCAGTCGGGACAGATACACTGAAGCTTTCTTT	CASSRDRYTEAFF
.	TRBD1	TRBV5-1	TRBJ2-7	TGCGCCAGCAGCCTGGACAGGGGGCGCGAGCAGTACTTC	CASSLDRGREQYF
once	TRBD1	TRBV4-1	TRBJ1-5	TGCGCCAGCAGCCAAGGGGACAGGTTCTCCAATCAGCCCCAGCATTTT	CASSQGDRFSNQPQHF
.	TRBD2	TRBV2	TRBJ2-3	TGTGCCAGCAGTGGACTAGCCCTCAGCACAGATACGCAGTATTTT	CASSGLALSTDTQYF
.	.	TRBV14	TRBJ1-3	TGTGCCAGCAGCCTTGACAGACTCTCTGGAAACACCATATATTTT	CASSLDRLSGNTIYF
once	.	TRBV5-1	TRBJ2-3	TGCGCCAGCAACCGTCAGGAAACCACAGATACGCAGTATTTT	CASNRQETTDTQYF
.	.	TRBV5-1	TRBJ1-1	TGCGCCAGCAGCTTTTCGGGGTACACTGAAGCTTTCTTT	CASSFSGYTEAFF
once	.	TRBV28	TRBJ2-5	TGTGCCAGCAGCCTTCATGCCAGGGCGAGGGAGACCCAGTACTTC	CASSLHARARETQYF
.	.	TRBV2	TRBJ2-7	TGTGCCAGCACTCGGCAAACTGGGGAGTTATGGCCAAGAAGAAGGTACGAGCAGTACTTC	CASTRQTGELWPRRRYEQYF
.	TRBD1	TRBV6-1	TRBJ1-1	TGTGCCAGCAGTGAAGTTGGGACAGTGAACACTGAAGCTTTCTTT	CASSEVGTVNTEAFF
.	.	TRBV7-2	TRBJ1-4	TGTGCCAGCAGTCCAAGCAGGGCGGCGAATGAAAAACTGTTTTTT	CASSPSRAANEKLFF
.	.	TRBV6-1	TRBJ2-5	TGTGCCAGCAGTGAACCCCCTGGAGGGGAGACCCAGTACTTC	CASSEPPGGETQYF
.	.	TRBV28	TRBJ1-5	TGTGCCAGCAGACAGGGAAGAAGACAGCCCCAGCATTTT	CASRQGRRQPQHF
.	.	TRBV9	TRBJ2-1	TGTGCCAGCAGTGGGTCATGGACAGCCAACTCCTACAATGAGCAGTTCTTC	CASSGSWTANSYNEQFF
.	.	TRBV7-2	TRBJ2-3	TGTGCCAGCAGCCAACCTGGACAGCCCCCCGCGTATACGCAGTATTTT	CASSQPGQPPAYTQYF
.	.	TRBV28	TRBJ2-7	TGTGCCAGCAGTTTTGGCACCTCCTACGAGCAGTACTTC	CASSFGTSYEQYF
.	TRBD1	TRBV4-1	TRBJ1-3	TGCGCCAGCAGCCCGACAGGGGTTGGAGACACCATATATTTT	CASSPTGVGDTIYF
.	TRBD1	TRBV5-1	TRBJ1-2	TGCGCCAGCAGCGTGAACGTCCCGGGACAGGGGGAGGAGGGCTACACCTTC	CASSVNVPGQGEEGYTF
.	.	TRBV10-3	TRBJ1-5	TGTGCCATCAGTGACCGCGAATCGGGGTATCAGCCCCAGCATTTT	CAISDRESGYQPQHF
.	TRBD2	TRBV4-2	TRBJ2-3	TGTGCCAGCAGCCACGGGACTAGCGGAGCTAGCACAGATACGCAGTATTTT	CASSHGTSGASTDTQYF
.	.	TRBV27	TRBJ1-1	TGTGCCAGCAGTTTATCGGAGGCGACTGAAGCTTTCTTT	CASSLSEATEAFF
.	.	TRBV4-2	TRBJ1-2	TGTGCCAGCAACCCTTCAGCGGAGTCAGGACATGGCTACACCTTC	CASNPSAESGHGYTF
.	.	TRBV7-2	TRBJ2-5	TGTGCCAGCAGTCAGGGACACACTAAGGAGACCCAGTACTTC	CASSQGHTKETQYF
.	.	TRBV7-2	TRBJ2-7	TGTGCCAGCAGCCCCGCCTACGAGCAGTACTTC	CASSPAYEQYF
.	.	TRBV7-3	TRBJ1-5	TGTGCCAGCAGCTTAACCTTCAATCAGCCCCAGCATTTT	CASSLTFNQPQHF
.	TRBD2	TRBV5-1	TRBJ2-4	TGCGCCAGCAGCTCCCTCGAGGGGACTAGCGGGACTCTGATGGCCAAAAACATTCAGTACTTC	CASSSLEGTSGTLMAKNIQYF
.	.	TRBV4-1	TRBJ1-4	TGCGCCAGCAGCCAAAGTCCGGGGACGGGAGGTGAAAAACTGTTTTTT	CASSQSPGTGGEKLFF
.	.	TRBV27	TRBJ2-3	TGTGCCAGCAGTTTGACTCACGGGGGCACAGATACGCAGTATTTT	CASSLTHGGTDTQYF
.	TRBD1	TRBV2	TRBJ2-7	TGTGCCAGCAGTCGGGACAGGGGGCCCTACGAGCAGTACTTC	CASSRDRGPYEQYF
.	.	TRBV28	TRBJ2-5	TGTGCCAGCAGCTATGAGTATCAGACCCAGTACTTC	CASSYEYQTQYF